This TCR beta chain was sequenced for a study of cytomegalovirus exposure and HLA in healthy donors. Findings of the study overall: TCR beta V segments were, for the most part, productive about 87% or about 30% of the time in an earlier analysis. Later work found most CMV-associated TCR beta chains apparently HLA-restricted. A later analysis showed that HLA-associated TCR beta chains had undergone more clonal expansion than equally common others.

CDR1 is LNHDA, CDR2 SQIVND, per germline (reference sequence). This CDR3 has 12 amino acids. V was pared by 5 bases and J by 3 bases, with 8 bases between. In this sample, this clone turned up a few times. The antigen remains undetermined. The PCR made use of 60 Vbeta and 13 Jbeta primers. Measured with immunoSEQ multiplex PCR; TCRdb has only the in-frame clones, and not every one. This sample has about 140,000 clones; around 76% occur once, and the top ten carry less than 3.5%. The origin of this receptor is a male donor in good health and CMV-seronegative. The chain is built from TRBV19 and TRBJ2-7; D is possibly TRBD2 (6 bases). Material for sequencing was PBMCs. For the CDR3, the DNA is TGTGCCAGTAGTTCGGGAGACTACGAGCAGTACTTC. Translated, it gives CASSSGDYEQYF.